Presented here are 23 T cell receptor beta chains from one specimen sequenced in a study of neurological immune-mediated disorders. TCRdb re-called the 5' RACE reads through MiXCR, storing one row per CDR3 protein. The data contain roughly 62,000 distinct CDR3 sequences, 4% to 5.5% of them singletons. The sequencing input was PBMCs. The receptors stem from a woman between 50 and 59 years old with multiple sclerosis.

The rearrangement uses TRBV7-6 and TRBJ2-7; TRBD2 is a possible D gene (7 bases). CDR1 and CDR2 from the germline V gene are SGHVS and FNYEAQ. V gave up 5 bases and J gave up 5 bases, with 16 bases separating them. This CDR3 spans 14 amino acids. CDR3 protein: CASSLGGGRNEQYV. The CDR3 region has the DNA TGTGCCAGCAGCCTAGGGGGGGGACGGAACGAGCAGTACGTC.

With regard to this clonotype: One junction end does not reproduce the germline sequence, and a read error may be involved. The chain employs TRBV3-1 and TRBJ1-5; weak D call: TRBD1 (6 bases). The CDR3 totals 14 residues. Germline V gene lookup returns CDR1 LGHDT and CDR2 YNNKEL (reference sequence). CDR3 region: CASSNTQGNQPQNF. In DNA, the CDR3 is TGTGCCAGCAGCAATACACAGGGAAATCAGCCCCAGAATTTT.

This clonotype was seen many times. This chain connects TRBV4-1 to TRBJ2-4; D remains unclear. Per the germline V gene, CDR1 is MGHRA and CDR2 is YSYEKL. The V end was cut by 1 base, the J end by 6 bases, with 7 bases between. The CDR3 length is 13 residues. CDR3 in DNA: TGCGCCAGCAGCCAAGGTGACGGAAACATTCAGTACTTC. Encoded protein: CASSQGDGNIQYF.

The table lists this clonotype with many counts. The chain uses TRBV2 and TRBJ2-7, with a tentative D call TRBD2 (6 bases). Trimming shortened V by 7 bases and J by 3 bases, and 19 bases separated the two germline ends. The CDR3 covers 15 residues. Germline assignment: CDR1 SNHLY and CDR2 FYNNEI. The CDR3 DNA is TGTGCCAGCACCCCCGGGGGTAATCGCTTCTACGAGCAGTACTTC. The encoded protein is CASTPGGNRFYEQYF.

In this sample, this clonotype turned up many times. The CDR3 DNA sequence: TGCAGCGTTGAAGTAAGTGACAGGGGGATACCCTACGAGCAGTACTTC. Translating gives CSVEVSDRGIPYEQYF. V gene TRBV29-1 combines with J gene TRBJ2-7; 9 nucleotides match TRBD1. V was pared by 1 base and J by 2 bases, with 9 bases of the junction left unmatched. CDR1 SQVTM and CDR2 ANQGSEA come from the germline V gene. The CDR3 length is 16 residues.

This clonotype was seen ten or more times. DNA for the CDR3: TGTGCCAGCAGTTCTCCGGGTCTTGGCACTGAAGCTTTCTTT. This translates into CASSSPGLGTEAFF. The chain joins TRBV27 to TRBJ1-1; D is undetermined. This CDR3 region has 14 residues. Germline values: CDR1 MNHEY, CDR2 SMNVEV (reference sequence). V was shortened by 4 bases and J by 4 bases, with 13 bases between the two germline ends.

This clonotype has just a few counts. This chain uses TRBV20-1 with TRBJ2-7; D is perhaps TRBD1 (5 bases). The germline V gene encodes CDR1 DFQATT and CDR2 SNEGSKA (reference sequence). CDR3 length: 13 residues. V lost 4 bases, J lost 2 bases, and 12 bases lay in between. CDR3 in DNA: TGCAGTGCTACCCGGACGGACACCTACGAGCAGTACTTC. It specifies CSATRTDTYEQYF.

At least ten counts were recorded for this clonotype. The chain combines TRBV12-3 or TRBV12-4 with TRBJ2-7; D is unresolved. V lost 3 bases and J 0 bases, leaving 0 bases between the germline ends. The CDR3 runs 11 residues. In DNA, the CDR3 is TGTGCCAGCAGTTTCTCCTACGAGCAGTACTTC. Protein product: CASSFSYEQYF.

This clonotype was picked up many times. This chain connects TRBV5-1 to TRBJ2-6; D gene uncertain. CDR3 length: 16 residues. Germline assignment: CDR1 SGHRS and CDR2 YFSETQ. The V end lost 1 base, the J end lost 4 bases, and 12 bases lay between the germline ends. The chain's CDR3 is CASSLQGLQGANVLTF. CDR3 nucleotides: TGCGCCAGCAGCTTGCAAGGGCTGCAAGGGGCCAACGTCCTGACTTTC.

The sample holds many counts of this clonotype. The CDR3 region has the DNA TGTGCCAGCAGTCCCAGGACAGGGGGTAACACCGGGGAGCTGTTTTTT. As protein: CASSPRTGGNTGELFF. V and J are TRBV12-3 or TRBV12-4 and TRBJ2-2; the match to TRBD1 covers 10 bases. Trimming cost V 5 bases and J 2 bases; bases outside gene matches: 5. The CDR3 sequence is 16 residues long.

This clonotype turned up a few times. The chain employs TRBV11-3 and TRBJ2-1, with D possibly being TRBD2 (7 bases). Germline V gene sequence: CDR1 SGHNT, CDR2 YENEEA. This CDR3 region has 16 residues. Trimming shortened V by 5 bases and J by 7 bases, and 21 bases separated the two germline ends. CDR3 DNA sequence: TGTGCCAGCAGCACCCGACGGGGGGCGAAAGGAAATGAGCAGTTCTTC. Translated: CASSTRRGAKGNEQFF.

This clonotype has ten or more counts. This sequence joins TRBV28 and TRBJ1-6, with D possibly matching TRBD1 (5 bases). CDR1 is MDHEN, CDR2 SYDVKM, per germline. V lost 6 bases, J lost 8 bases, and 20 bases lay in between. CDR3 length: 16 residues. This CDR3 reads CASREGLGIGDSPLHF. The CDR3 DNA reads TGTGCCAGCAGGGAGGGACTCGGGATAGGTGATTCACCCCTCCACTTT. Full variable domain (rest looked up from reference TRBV28 and TRBJ1-6): DVKVTQSSRYLVKRTGEKVFLECVQDMDHENMFWYRQDPGLGLRLIYFSYDVKMKEKGDIPEGYSVSREKKERFSLILESASTNQTSMYLCASREGLGIGDSPLHFGNGTRLTVT.

This clonotype came up a few times. V gene TRBV5-1 combines with J gene TRBJ2-1; the D gene is possibly TRBD1 (6 bases). Trimming took 0 bases from V and 6 from J, leaving 10 bases between them. Germline loops: CDR1 SGHRS, CDR2 YFSETQ. The CDR3 sequence is 14 residues long. The CDR3 sequence is CASSLDRTVNEQFF. CDR3 nucleotide sequence: TGCGCCAGCAGCTTGGACCGGACAGTCAATGAGCAGTTCTTC.

This clonotype was observed many times. The chain recombines TRBV7-2 with TRBJ2-2; 7 bases match TRBD2. The CDR3 sequence is 14 residues long. V lost 4 bases to trimming and J lost 5 bases; unmatched junction nucleotides: 4. Per germline, CDR1 SGHTA and CDR2 FQGNSA. The CDR3 is CASSSGGITGELFF. CDR3 nucleotides: TGTGCCAGCAGCTCGGGGGGAATTACCGGGGAGCTGTTTTTT. Looking up the rest from reference TRBV7-2 and TRBJ2-2 gives the full variable domain: GAGVSQSPSNKVTEKGKDVELRCDPISGHTALYWYRQSLGQGLEFLIYFQGNSAPDKSGLPSDRFSAERTGGSVSTLTIQRTQQEDSAVYLCASSSGGITGELFFGEGSRLTVL.

This clonotype was observed a few times. The chain carries TRBV28 and TRBJ2-1, with a possible D match to TRBD1 (7 bases). The V and J ends lost 4 bases and 3 bases respectively, with 16 bases between them. This CDR3 has 16 residues. CDR1 and CDR2 (germline): MDHEN, SYDVKM. The CDR3 DNA sequence: TGTGCCAGCAGTTCCCCAGGGGGGACAAGCTACAATGAGCAGTTCTTC. Its protein product is CASSSPGGTSYNEQFF.

V gene TRBV12-3 or TRBV12-4 combines with J gene TRBJ1-2, with D unclear. Trimming stripped 1 base from V and 6 bases from J, with 9 bases between. The CDR3 is 13 amino acids. CDR3 DNA sequence: TGTGCCAGCAGTTTAGGAACCGTCGATGGCTACACCTTC. Translated, it gives CASSLGTVDGYTF.

This clonotype came up many times. J is TRBJ2-2 and V is TRBV4-3; no definite D call. The germline V gene has CDR1 LGHNA and CDR2 YSLEER. The CDR3 has 17 residues. Trimming stripped 0 bases from V and 4 bases from J, with 15 bases between. The DNA for the CDR3 is TGCGCCAGCAGCCAAGAATTAGCAGACCTAACCACCGGGGAGCTGTTTTTT. Translating gives CASSQELADLTTGELFF.

The table lists this clonotype with many counts. The chain is built from TRBV6-5 and TRBJ1-1; 7 bases are a match to TRBD1. The V gene's germline CDR1 is MNHEY and CDR2 SVGAGI. V lost 6 bases and J lost 3; bases outside the gene matches: 7. This CDR3 is built from 14 residues. CDR3 residues: CASSTGDSHTEAFF. DNA for the CDR3: TGTGCCAGCAGCACCGGGGACAGCCACACTGAAGCTTTCTTT.

This clonotype was seen at least ten times. The chain employs TRBV11-3 and TRBJ2-1; 12 bases line up with TRBD2. V lost 3 bases to trimming and J lost 7 bases; unmatched junction nucleotides: 16. Germline V CDR1 and CDR2: SGHNT, YENEEA. The CDR3 covers 19 residues. CDR3 coding DNA: TGTGCCAGCAGCTTCCTCCGACTAGCGGGGGTGATTACGGGGAATGAGCAGTTCTTC. Protein sequence: CASSFLRLAGVITGNEQFF. Variable domain in full (rest from reference TRBV11-3 and TRBJ2-1): EAGVVQSPRYKIIEKKQPVAFWCNPISGHNTLYWYLQNLGQGPELLIRYENEEAVDDSQLPKDRFSAERLKGVDSTLKIQPAELGDSAVYLCASSFLRLAGVITGNEQFFGPGTRLTVL.

This clonotype was picked up many times. The V call is TRBV7-8, the J call TRBJ1-5; no firm D call. CDR1 SGHVS and CDR2 FQNEAQ come from the germline V gene. This CDR3 is built from 16 residues. Trimming shortened V by 2 bases and J by 3 bases, and 14 bases separated the two germline ends. Here the CDR3 DNA reads TGTGCCAGCAGCTTACGACGTGCAGGATCCAATCAGCCCCAGCATTTT. The encoded protein is CASSLRRAGSNQPQHF. Full variable domain (missing parts from reference TRBV7-8 and TRBJ1-5): GAGVSQSPRYKVAKRGQDVALRCDPISGHVSLFWYQQALGQGPEFLTYFQNEAQLDKSGLPSDRFFAERPEGSVSTLKIQRTQQEDSAVYLCASSLRRAGSNQPQHFGDGTRLSIL.

This clonotype has at least ten counts. The chain uses TRBV15 and TRBJ1-5, with D hard to call. V dropped 5 bases and J dropped 0 bases, with 11 bases sitting between them. Germline-derived CDR1 and CDR2 are LNHNV and YYDKDF (reference sequence). The CDR3 is 15 amino acids. Here the CDR3 DNA reads TGTGCCACCAGCGCGCCGGGTTTTAGCAATCAGCCCCAGCATTTT. Protein: CATSAPGFSNQPQHF. Looking up the rest from reference TRBV15 and TRBJ1-5 gives the full variable domain: DAMVIQNPRYQVTQFGKPVTLSCSQTLNHNVMYWYQQKSSQAPKLLFHYYDKDFNNEADTPDNFQSRRPNTSFCFLDIRSPGLGDTAMYLCATSAPGFSNQPQHFGDGTRLSIL.

This clonotype has a count of ten or more. The rearrangement joins TRBV7-2 to TRBJ2-3, with 9 bases identical to TRBD2. CDR1 SGHTA and CDR2 FQGNSA come from the germline V gene. V lost 5 bases to trimming and J lost 5 bases; unmatched junction nucleotides: 8. The CDR3 runs to 15 residues. The CDR3 sequence is CASSVPSGVKDTQYF. Here the CDR3 DNA reads TGTGCCAGCAGCGTCCCTAGCGGGGTAAAAGATACGCAGTATTTT.

This clonotype occurred many times. The V call is TRBV7-3, the J call TRBJ2-3; D is possibly TRBD1 or TRBD2 (5 bases each). The length of the CDR3 is 13 residues. The V gene's germline CDR1 is SGHTA and CDR2 FQGTGA. V was trimmed by 5 bases and J by 5 bases, leaving 11 bases between them. This chain's CDR3 is CASSARDGDTQYF. The CDR3 DNA is TGTGCCAGCAGCGCCCGGGACGGAGATACGCAGTATTTT.